This record concerns one T cell receptor (beta chain) sequence. Sequencing was performed with immunoSEQ multiplex PCR; in TCRdb, only in-frame clones are kept and a portion is missing. Among 40,000 to 60,000 clones listed, approximately 79% were seen once. The data were obtained in a study of PD-L1 blockade in urothelial cancer. Across the study: Around 2014, patients got going on atezolizumab, taking 1,200 mg intravenously every 3 weeks. Analysis of blood occurred 3 weeks (second dose) and 6 weeks after treatment start. The median number of T cells present in blood samples was under 150,000.

Described time point: pretreatment peripheral blood. The junction had 12 bases not matched to a gene; V was cut back by 0 bases and J by 2 bases. The CDR3 has 18 amino acids. Germline V gene data show CDR1 as SGDLS and CDR2 as YYNGEE. Here the sequenced sample was PBMCs, taken around atezolizumab (anti-PD-L1) treatment. The gene calls are TRBV9 and TRBJ1-2; 8 positions agree with TRBD1. The sequence was obtained from a man in his 70s with urothelial cancer. The DNA of the CDR3 is TGTGCCAGCAGCGTAGGCCAGGGGGCCGCCCTTGGCAACTATGGCTACACCTTC. Residues: CASSVGQGAALGNYGYTF.